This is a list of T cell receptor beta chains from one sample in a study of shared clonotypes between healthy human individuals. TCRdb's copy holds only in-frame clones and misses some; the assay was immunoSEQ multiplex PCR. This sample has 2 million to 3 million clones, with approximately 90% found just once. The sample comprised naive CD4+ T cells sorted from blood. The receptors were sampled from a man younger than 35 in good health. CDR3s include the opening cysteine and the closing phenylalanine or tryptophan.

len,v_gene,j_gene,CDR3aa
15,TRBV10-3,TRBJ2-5,CAISESSGGYETQYF
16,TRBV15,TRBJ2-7,CATSSPETGAGYEQYF
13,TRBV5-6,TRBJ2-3,CASSGGASDTQYF
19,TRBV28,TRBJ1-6,CASSPRTGTALDYNSPLHF
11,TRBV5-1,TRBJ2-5,CASFVGETQYF
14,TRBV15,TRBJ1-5,CATAEGLTYQPQHF
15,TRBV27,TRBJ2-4,CASRPGGHAKNIQYF
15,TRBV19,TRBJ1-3,CASSRDFLSGNTIYF
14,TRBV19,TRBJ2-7,CASSVAGSTYEQYF
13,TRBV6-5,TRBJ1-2,CASSYQPNYGYTF
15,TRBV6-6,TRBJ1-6,CASSYGAAGSSPLHF
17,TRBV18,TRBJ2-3,CASSPLAVAGVEDTQYF
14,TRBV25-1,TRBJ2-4,CASSPLGGTDIQYF
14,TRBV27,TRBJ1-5,CASSQQGPNQPQHF
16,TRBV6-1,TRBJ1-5,CASIEKGWKDNQPQHF
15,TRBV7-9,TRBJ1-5,CASSSGPGVNQPQHF